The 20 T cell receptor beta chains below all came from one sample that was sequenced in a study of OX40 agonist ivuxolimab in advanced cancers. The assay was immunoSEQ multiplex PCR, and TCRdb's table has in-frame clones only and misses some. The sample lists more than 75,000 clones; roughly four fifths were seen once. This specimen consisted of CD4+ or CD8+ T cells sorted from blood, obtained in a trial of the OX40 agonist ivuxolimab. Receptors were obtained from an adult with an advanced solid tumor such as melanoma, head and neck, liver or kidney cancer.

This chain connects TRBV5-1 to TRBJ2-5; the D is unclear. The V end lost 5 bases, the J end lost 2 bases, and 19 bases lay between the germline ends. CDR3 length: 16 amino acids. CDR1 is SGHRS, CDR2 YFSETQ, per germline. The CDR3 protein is CASSRLDKQFQETQYF. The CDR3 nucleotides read TGCGCCAGCAGTAGGTTAGACAAACAGTTTCAAGAGACCCAGTACTTC.

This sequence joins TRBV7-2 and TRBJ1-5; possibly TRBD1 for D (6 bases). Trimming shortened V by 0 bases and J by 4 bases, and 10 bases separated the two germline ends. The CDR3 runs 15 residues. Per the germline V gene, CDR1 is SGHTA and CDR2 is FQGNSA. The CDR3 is CASSLAADRNQPQHF. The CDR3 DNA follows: TGTGCCAGCAGCTTAGCGGCGGACAGAAATCAGCCCCAGCATTTT.

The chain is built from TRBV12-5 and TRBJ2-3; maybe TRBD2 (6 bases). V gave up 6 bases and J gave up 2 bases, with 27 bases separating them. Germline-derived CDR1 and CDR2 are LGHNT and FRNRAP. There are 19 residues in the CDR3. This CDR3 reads CASGSISWGVPGSTDTQYF. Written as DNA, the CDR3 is TGTGCTAGTGGCTCCATCTCATGGGGGGTCCCTGGCTCCACAGATACGCAGTATTTT.

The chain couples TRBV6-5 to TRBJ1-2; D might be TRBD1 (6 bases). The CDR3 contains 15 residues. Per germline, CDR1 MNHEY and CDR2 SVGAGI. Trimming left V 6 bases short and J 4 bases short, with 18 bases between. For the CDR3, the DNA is TGTGCCAGCAGCCCCGGACAGAATGCCGGCTATGGCTACACCTTC. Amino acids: CASSPGQNAGYGYTF.

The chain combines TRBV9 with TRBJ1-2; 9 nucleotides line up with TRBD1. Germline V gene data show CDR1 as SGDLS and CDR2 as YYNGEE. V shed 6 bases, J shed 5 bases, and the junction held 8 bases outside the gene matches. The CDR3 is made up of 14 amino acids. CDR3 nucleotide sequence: TGTGCCAGCACCCATCGGGACAGGGAGTATGGCTACACCTTC. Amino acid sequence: CASTHRDREYGYTF.

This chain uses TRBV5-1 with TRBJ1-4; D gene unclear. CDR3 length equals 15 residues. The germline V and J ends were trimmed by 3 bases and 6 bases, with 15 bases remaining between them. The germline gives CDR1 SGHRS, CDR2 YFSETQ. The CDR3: CASSSGDRSHEKLFF. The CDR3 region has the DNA TGCGCCAGCAGCTCCGGCGATCGAAGCCATGAAAAACTGTTTTTT.

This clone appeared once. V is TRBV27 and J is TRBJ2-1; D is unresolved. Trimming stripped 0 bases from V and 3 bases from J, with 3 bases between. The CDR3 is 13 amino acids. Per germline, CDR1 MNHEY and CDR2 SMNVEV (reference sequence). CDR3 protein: CASSLSDYNEQFF. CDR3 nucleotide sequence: TGTGCCAGCAGTTTATCGGACTACAATGAGCAGTTCTTC.

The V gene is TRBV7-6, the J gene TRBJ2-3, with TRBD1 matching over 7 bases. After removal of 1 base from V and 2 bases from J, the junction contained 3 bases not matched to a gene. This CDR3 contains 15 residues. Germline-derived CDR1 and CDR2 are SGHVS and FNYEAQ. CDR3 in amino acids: CASSLETGDTDTQYF. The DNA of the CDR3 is TGTGCCAGCAGCTTAGAAACAGGGGACACAGATACGCAGTATTTT.

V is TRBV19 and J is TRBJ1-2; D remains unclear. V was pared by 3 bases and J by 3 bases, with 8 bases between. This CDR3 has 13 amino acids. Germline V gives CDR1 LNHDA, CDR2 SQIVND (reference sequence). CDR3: CASSISGYYGYTF. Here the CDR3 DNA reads TGTGCCAGTAGTATTTCCGGGTACTATGGCTACACCTTC.

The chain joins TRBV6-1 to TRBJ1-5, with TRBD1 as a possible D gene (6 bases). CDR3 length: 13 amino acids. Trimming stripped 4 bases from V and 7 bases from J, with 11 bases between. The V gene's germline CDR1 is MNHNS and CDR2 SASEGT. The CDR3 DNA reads TGTGCCAGCAGTGTCAGGGGAGACCAGCCCCAGCATTTT. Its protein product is CASSVRGDQPQHF.

The CDR3 sequence: CASSPDRGYEQYF. The CDR3 bases are TGCGCCAGCAGCCCGGACAGGGGCTACGAGCAGTACTTC. The chain uses TRBV4-3 and TRBJ2-7; TRBD1 aligns across 9 bases. Looked up from germline, CDR1 is LGHNA and CDR2 is YSLEER. This CDR3 has 13 amino acids. The V and J ends lost 4 bases and 3 bases, in that order; junction bases with no gene match: 1.

This chain's CDR3 is CASSPPARGNTIYF. In nucleotides, the CDR3 is TGTGCCAGCTCACCACCGGCCAGAGGAAACACCATATATTTT. This chain connects TRBV18 to TRBJ1-3; no clear D. V lost 0 bases and J 4 bases, leaving 7 bases between the germline ends. The CDR3 contains 14 residues. Germline CDR1 reads KGHSH; CDR2 reads LQKENI.

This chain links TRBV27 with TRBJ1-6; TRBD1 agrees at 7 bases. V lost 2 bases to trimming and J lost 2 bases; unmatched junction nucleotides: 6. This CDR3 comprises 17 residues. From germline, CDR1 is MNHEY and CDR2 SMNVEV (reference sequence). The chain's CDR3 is CASSLNRGRAYNSPLHF. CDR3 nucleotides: TGTGCCAGCAGTTTAAACAGGGGTCGCGCCTATAATTCACCCCTCCACTTT.

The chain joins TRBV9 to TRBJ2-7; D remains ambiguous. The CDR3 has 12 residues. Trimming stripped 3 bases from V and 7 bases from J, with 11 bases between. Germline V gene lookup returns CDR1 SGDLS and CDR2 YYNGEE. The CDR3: CASSGDGEEQYF. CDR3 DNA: TGTGCCAGCAGCGGGGATGGAGAGGAGCAGTACTTC.

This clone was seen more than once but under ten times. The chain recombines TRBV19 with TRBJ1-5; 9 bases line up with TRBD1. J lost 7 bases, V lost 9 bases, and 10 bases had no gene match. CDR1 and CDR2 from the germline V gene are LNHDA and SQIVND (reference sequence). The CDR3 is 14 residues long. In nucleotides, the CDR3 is TGTGCCAGCAACGGGGGACAGGGAGGGCAGCCCCAGCATTTT. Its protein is CASNGGQGGQPQHF.

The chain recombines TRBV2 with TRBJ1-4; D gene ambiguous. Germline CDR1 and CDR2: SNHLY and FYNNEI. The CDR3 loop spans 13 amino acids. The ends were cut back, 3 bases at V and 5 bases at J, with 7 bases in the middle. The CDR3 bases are TGTGCCAGCAGTGATAAGTGGAATGAAAAACTGTTTTTT. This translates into CASSDKWNEKLFF.

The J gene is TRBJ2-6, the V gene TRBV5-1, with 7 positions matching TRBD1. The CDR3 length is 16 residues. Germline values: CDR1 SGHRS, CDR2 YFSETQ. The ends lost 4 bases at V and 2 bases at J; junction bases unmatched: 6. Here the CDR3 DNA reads TGCGCCAGCAGCCCTAGGACAGGCCCTGGGGCCAACGTCCTGACTTTC. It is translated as CASSPRTGPGANVLTF.

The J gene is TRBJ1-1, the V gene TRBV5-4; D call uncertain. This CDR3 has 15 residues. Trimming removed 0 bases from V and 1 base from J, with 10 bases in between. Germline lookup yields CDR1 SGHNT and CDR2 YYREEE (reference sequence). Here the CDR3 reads CASSLALGGNTEAFF. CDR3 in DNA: TGTGCCAGCAGCTTGGCCTTAGGCGGGAACACTGAAGCTTTCTTT. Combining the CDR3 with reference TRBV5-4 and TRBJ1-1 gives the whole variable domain ETGVTQSPTHLIKTRGQQVTLRCSSQSGHNTVSWYQQALGQGPQFIFQYYREEENGRGNFPPRFSGLQFPNYSSELNVNALELDDSALYLCASSLALGGNTEAFFGQGTRLTVV.

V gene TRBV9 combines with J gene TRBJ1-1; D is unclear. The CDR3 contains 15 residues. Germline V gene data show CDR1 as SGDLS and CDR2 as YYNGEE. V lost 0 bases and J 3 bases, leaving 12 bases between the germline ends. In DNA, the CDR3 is TGTGCCAGCAGCGTAGGAGTAGGACGAGACACTGAAGCTTTCTTT. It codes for CASSVGVGRDTEAFF.

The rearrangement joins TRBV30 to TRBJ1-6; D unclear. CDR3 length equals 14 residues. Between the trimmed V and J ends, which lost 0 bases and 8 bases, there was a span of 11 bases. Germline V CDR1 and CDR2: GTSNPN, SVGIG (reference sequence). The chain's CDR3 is CAWSVSSWDSPLHF. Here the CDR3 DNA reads TGTGCCTGGAGTGTAAGCTCCTGGGATTCACCCCTCCACTTT.